Below, 22 T cell receptor beta chains from the same sample are listed, as sequenced in a study of T cells in Graves' hyperthyroidism and ophthalmopathy. Amplified TCR beta CDR3 regions came from RNA transcripts. HTBI primers were employed in a first-round RT-PCR of the TCR CDR3. MiXCR, applied by TCRdb to the multiplex PCR reads, yields one record per CDR3 protein. In the table there are about 610,000 distinct CDR3 sequences, under 15% of which are singletons. The sample was blood. The receptors stem from a middle-aged woman with Graves' ophthalmopathy.

This clonotype was observed many times. The chain employs TRBV28 and TRBJ1-2; D is unresolved. The germline gives CDR1 MDHEN, CDR2 SYDVKM. Trimming took 5 bases from V and 2 from J, leaving 12 bases between them. The length of the CDR3 is 14 residues. CDR3: CASSPTAENYGYTF. The CDR3 coding sequence is TGTGCCAGCAGTCCCACGGCAGAGAACTATGGCTACACCTTC.

This clonotype was seen ten or more times. The V gene is TRBV2, the J gene TRBJ2-5, with 10 bases identical to TRBD2. The CDR3 consists of 15 residues. CDR1 and CDR2 (germline): SNHLY, FYNNEI. V was clipped by 5 bases and J by 2 bases; unmatched bases: 5. The CDR3 nucleotides read TGTGCCAGCAGTCCCGGACTAGCGGTACAAGAGACCCAGTACTTC. As protein: CASSPGLAVQETQYF.

This clonotype was counted a few times. The chain is built from TRBV7-3 and TRBJ2-5, with D uncertain. CDR3 length: 15 residues. Trimming removed 1 base at V and 5 bases at J, with 14 bases between. Germline assignment: CDR1 SGHTA and CDR2 FQGTGA. CDR3 in amino acids: CASSLMGAVGETQYF. For the CDR3, the DNA is TGTGCCAGCAGCTTAATGGGTGCTGTGGGGGAGACCCAGTACTTC.

This clonotype was counted ten times or more. V and J are TRBV24-1 and TRBJ1-2; unclear D gene. The V gene lost 1 base and the J gene lost 8 bases, with 16 bases spanning the gap. CDR3 length: 15 amino acids. Germline assignment: CDR1 KGHDR and CDR2 SFDVKD. The CDR3 coding sequence is TGTGCCACCAGTGATTTCCAGCCGACGGCGGGAGGCTACACCTTC. Protein sequence: CATSDFQPTAGGYTF.

The chain recombines TRBV15 with TRBJ1-1; the D is unclear. Germline values: CDR1 LNHNV, CDR2 YYDKDF (reference sequence). V was cut by 2 bases and J by 1 base, with 14 bases left in between. The CDR3 extends over 16 amino acids. The CDR3 reads CATSRPSGGWNTEAFF. In DNA form, the CDR3 reads TGTGCCACCAGCAGACCCTCGGGAGGGTGGAACACTGAAGCTTTCTTT. Supplemented by reference TRBV15 and TRBJ1-1, the full variable domain reads DAMVIQNPRYQVTQFGKPVTLSCSQTLNHNVMYWYQQKSSQAPKLLFHYYDKDFNNEADTPDNFQSRRPNTSFCFLDIRSPGLGDTAMYLCATSRPSGGWNTEAFFGQGTRLTVV.

Ten or more counts support this clonotype. The gene calls are TRBV9 and TRBJ1-2; TRBD1 matches at 7 bases. V trimming: 0 bases; J trimming: 5 bases; junction bases outside the gene matches: 7. This CDR3 region has 15 residues. Germline V gene sequence: CDR1 SGDLS, CDR2 YYNGEE. Written as DNA, the CDR3 is TGTGCCAGCAGCGTAGCAGTGACAGGGATGTATGGCTACACCTTC. This encodes CASSVAVTGMYGYTF.

This clonotype has a handful of counts. A much larger clonotype is one base distant, so this may be a read error. The chain combines TRBV6-5 with TRBJ1-2, with D unclear. CDR1 is MNHEY, CDR2 SVGAGI, per germline. V was trimmed by 2 bases and J by 6 bases, leaving 7 bases between them. This CDR3 has 12 residues. CDR3 region: CASSYGSDGYTF. CDR3 sequence (DNA): TGTGCCAGCAGTTACGGCAGCGATGGCTACACCTTC.

This clonotype has a count of ten or more. The CDR3 loop is CASSLDRNFNYGYTF. CDR3 nucleotide sequence: TGTGCCAGCAGCTTAGACAGAAACTTTAACTATGGCTACACCTTC. The chain has TRBV7-2 and TRBJ1-2, with D hard to call. V dropped 1 base and J dropped 1 base, with 10 bases sitting between them. The CDR3 loop spans 15 amino acids. CDR1 SGHTA and CDR2 FQGNSA come from the germline V gene.

This clonotype was observed at least ten times. The rearrangement joins TRBV6-5 to TRBJ2-4; D possibly corresponds to TRBD2 (5 bases). CDR1 MNHEY and CDR2 SVGAGI come from the germline V gene. The CDR3 contains 15 residues. V was clipped by 2 bases and J by 7 bases, with 15 bases between them. The CDR3, as DNA: TGTGCCAGCAGTTACAGTTGGTTCGGAGGTAACATTCAGTACTTC. Translating it yields CASSYSWFGGNIQYF.

This clonotype has a count of ten or more. The chain carries TRBV30 and TRBJ1-5, with 8 bases lining up with TRBD1. The CDR3 has 14 residues. Germline lookup yields CDR1 GTSNPN and CDR2 SVGIG (reference sequence). J gave up 7 bases and V 2 bases, and 7 bases lay outside the gene matches. CDR3 sequence reads: CAWSTGTGDQPQHF. CDR3 nucleotides: TGTGCCTGGAGTACCGGGACAGGCGACCAGCCCCAGCATTTT.

V is TRBV10-3 and J is TRBJ1-5; 7 bases match TRBD1. Germline-derived CDR1 and CDR2 are ENHRY and SYGVKD. V lost 4 bases to trimming and J lost 0 bases; unmatched junction nucleotides: 6. The CDR3 covers 16 residues. CDR3 DNA sequence: TGTGCCATCAGTGCTCTCGACAGGGATAGCAATCAGCCCCAGCATTTT. Protein sequence: CAISALDRDSNQPQHF.

The J gene is TRBJ1-4, the V gene TRBV20-1; D is undetermined. CDR3 length equals 15 residues. Trimming shortened V by 5 bases and J by 7 bases, and 20 bases separated the two germline ends. Germline V CDR1 and CDR2: DFQATT, SNEGSKA (reference sequence). The CDR3 sequence is CSAQPFSEYGEKLFF. The CDR3 DNA reads as TGCAGTGCTCAGCCCTTCTCGGAATACGGTGAAAAACTGTTTTTT.

The chain links TRBV10-2 to TRBJ1-6; no clear D. CDR1 and CDR2 from the germline V gene are WSHSY and SAAADI. This CDR3 is 14 amino acids long. V was cut by 11 bases and J by 0 bases, with 11 bases left in between. The CDR3 sequence: CAGRDVSYNSPLHF. CDR3 nucleotide sequence: TGCGCCGGCCGAGACGTCTCCTATAATTCACCCCTCCACTTT.

This clonotype was seen many times. The V gene is TRBV6-2 or TRBV6-3, the J gene TRBJ2-7; TRBD2 aligns across 10 bases. Per germline, CDR1 MNHEY and CDR2 SVGEGT. V gave up 4 bases and J gave up 4 bases; unmatched junction bases: 7. This CDR3 contains 15 residues. The CDR3 DNA sequence: TGTGCCAGCAGTTGGGGTCTAGCGGGAGTATACGAGCAGTACTTC. Amino acid sequence: CASSWGLAGVYEQYF.

The sample holds many counts of this clonotype. This sequence joins TRBV28 and TRBJ2-2; 9 nucleotides agree with TRBD1. The CDR3 has 17 amino acids. V shed 6 bases and J 1 base; nucleotides not matched to a gene: 9. Germline CDR1 reads MDHEN; CDR2 reads SYDVKM. CDR3 nucleotides: TGTGCCAGCAGGGAATTCGGGACAGGGAGGAACACCGGGGAGCTGTTTTTT. It yields the protein CASREFGTGRNTGELFF.

This clonotype was counted at least ten times. This chain joins TRBV7-3 and TRBJ1-3; D call uncertain. V gave up 5 bases and J gave up 7 bases, with 12 bases separating them. CDR1 is SGHTA, CDR2 FQGTGA, per germline. The CDR3 loop spans 13 amino acids. CDR3 coding DNA: TGTGCCAGCAGCCAGACCCTCGGGAACACCATATATTTT. It specifies CASSQTLGNTIYF.

The chain combines TRBV7-3 with TRBJ1-1, with D maybe TRBD1 (6 bases). This CDR3 has 14 residues. Per germline, CDR1 SGHTA and CDR2 FQGTGA. V was pared by 5 bases and J by 1 base, with 11 bases between. The CDR3 loop reads CASSPQGWNTEAFF. In nucleotides, the CDR3 is TGTGCCAGCAGCCCCCAGGGGTGGAACACTGAAGCTTTCTTT.

This clonotype has at least ten counts. This sequence joins TRBV7-8 and TRBJ2-7, with TRBD1 matching over 10 bases. The length of the CDR3 is 16 residues. The J segment lost 3 bases and the V segment lost 0 bases, leaving 5 bases of the junction unmatched. Per germline, CDR1 SGHVS and CDR2 FQNEAQ. The CDR3 DNA sequence: TGTGCCAGCAGCTTAGCGCGTGGGACAGGGGACTACGAGCAGTACTTC. Translation: CASSLARGTGDYEQYF.

This clonotype has ten or more counts. The chain has TRBV6-1 and TRBJ2-7; 12 bases align to TRBD2. The germline CDR1 and CDR2 sequences are MNHNS and SASEGT. This CDR3 spans 16 amino acids. J was trimmed by 2 bases and V by 1 base; bases with no gene match: 3. The CDR3 region is CASSEGTSGKTYEQYF. CDR3 nucleotides: TGTGCCAGCAGTGAAGGGACTAGCGGGAAAACCTACGAGCAGTACTTC.

This clonotype appeared many times. This chain uses TRBV19 with TRBJ2-6, with 8 bases fitting TRBD1. Losses at the gene ends were 6 bases for V and 7 bases for J; bases not matched to a gene: 8. This CDR3 has 15 residues. Germline CDR1 and CDR2: LNHDA and SQIVND (reference sequence). Written as DNA, the CDR3 is TGTGCCAGTAGAGATCAGGGGGCGCTCGCCAACGTCCTGACTTTC. Translating gives CASRDQGALANVLTF.

This clonotype was observed at least ten times. V gene TRBV10-3 combines with J gene TRBJ1-1, with D possibly matching TRBD1 (6 bases). The CDR3 runs 12 residues. Germline V CDR1 and CDR2: ENHRY, SYGVKD. The V end was cut by 11 bases, the J end by 7 bases, with 17 bases between. The CDR3 sequence: CASAVGASEAFF. The CDR3 nucleotides are TGTGCCTCGGCGGTGGGGGCAAGTGAAGCTTTCTTT.

This clonotype was picked up many times. The chain is built from TRBV12-3 or TRBV12-4 and TRBJ2-5; possibly TRBD1 or TRBD2 for D (5 bases each). Trimming shortened V by 2 bases and J by 5 bases, and 15 bases separated the two germline ends. The CDR3 runs to 15 residues. In DNA form, the CDR3 reads TGTGCCAGCAGTTTATCGGGATTGGGGCTGGAGACCCAGTACTTC. Translation: CASSLSGLGLETQYF.